This is a list of T cell receptor beta chains from one sample in a study of cytomegalovirus exposure and HLA in healthy donors. Assay used: immunoSEQ multiplex PCR; TCRdb lists only in-frame clones, some missing. The sample consists of 150,000 to 200,000 clones, over 75% of them appearing once. Sequencing input: PBMCs. These receptors all stem from a woman in her forties or fifties in good health and CMV-seropositive. Both conserved end residues are part of each CDR3. A D gene is named only where the DNA matches it firmly. The listing skips clone size in some rows; elsewhere it reads once, few, many or a size class.

>TRBV18|TRBD1|TRBJ1-5|-
TGTGCCAGCTCACAGGGGAGGACAGGGGGCGTTCAGCCCCAGCATTTT
CASSQGRTGGVQPQHF
>TRBV29-1|-|TRBJ2-1|-
TGCAGCGCCGGTCCGGAGATTGTGGCCAATGAGCAGTTCTTC
CSAGPEIVANEQFF
>TRBV7-8|TRBD2|TRBJ2-1|-
TGTGCCAGCAGCTCTGGACTAGCTGCCGCCTCCTACAATGAGCAGTTCTTC
CASSSGLAAASYNEQFF
>TRBV29-1|TRBD1|TRBJ1-5|-
TGCAGCGTACAGGGGAATAATCAGCCCCAGCATTTT
CSVQGNNQPQHF
>TRBV4-2|-|TRBJ1-5|-
TGTGCCAGCAGCCGAGATGGGACATCCTTCGATCAGCCCCAGCATTTT
CASSRDGTSFDQPQHF
>TRBV11-2|TRBD2|TRBJ2-5|-
TGTGCCAGCAGCGTATCCGGGACTAGAGAAGAGACCCAGTACTTC
CASSVSGTREETQYF
>TRBV7-2|TRBD1|TRBJ1-3|few
TGTGCCAGCTCCGAGAGGGGGCTAGCAGCCACCATATATTTT
CASSERGLAATIYF
>TRBV2|TRBD1|TRBJ1-5|-
TGTGCCAGCAGTCCGAGGACAGGGTATAGGAGCAATCAGCCCCAGCATTTT
CASSPRTGYRSNQPQHF
>TRBV15|-|TRBJ2-3|-
TGTGCCACCAGCAGGCGGGGATTTAACACAGATACGCAGTATTTT
CATSRRGFNTDTQYF
>TRBV19|-|TRBJ2-1|-
TGTGCCAGTAGTATAGCCTATGGAGATGAGCAGTTCTTC
CASSIAYGDEQFF
>TRBV4-3|-|TRBJ2-2|-
TGCGCCAGCAGCCAAGTTGGCAAAACCGGGGAGCTGTTTTTT
CASSQVGKTGELFF
>TRBV29-1|-|TRBJ2-3|-
TGCAGCGTTGAAGATCGCCCGGGGGCAGATACGCAGTATTTT
CSVEDRPGADTQYF
>TRBV6-1|TRBD2|TRBJ2-1|-
TGTGCCAGCAGTGACCCGGGACTAACGACGAGCTCCTACAATGAGCAGTTCTTC
CASSDPGLTTSSYNEQFF
>TRBV18|-|TRBJ2-5|-
TGTGCCAGCTCTCAAGGAGGGACTGGAAAGACCCAGTACTTC
CASSQGGTGKTQYF
>TRBV5-1|-|TRBJ1-4|-
TGCGCCAGCACCGGACCTAACCCTTTGGGGGGTAATGAAAAACTGTTTTTT
CASTGPNPLGGNEKLFF
>TRBV2|-|TRBJ2-7|-
TGTGCCAGCAATGAAGGACTCGACTTCTACGAGCAGTACTTC
CASNEGLDFYEQYF
>TRBV7-2|-|TRBJ1-1|-
TGTGCCAGCAGCTTAGATACAGGACCGTATACTGAAGCTTTCTTT
CASSLDTGPYTEAFF
>TRBV6-5|-|TRBJ1-2|few
TGTGCCAGCGGAACAGGCATGGGGGGTGGCTACACCTTC
CASGTGMGGGYTF
>TRBV6-1|-|TRBJ1-1|-
TGTGCCAGCAGTGAAATGGGGGGGGCGCTTAGCACTGAAGCTTTCTTT
CASSEMGGALSTEAFF
>TRBV7-6|TRBD1|TRBJ2-2|-
TGTGCCAGCAGCCGTACTACAGGGGGACCGCCAACGAACACCGGGGAGCTGTTTTTT
CASSRTTGGPPTNTGELFF
>TRBV2|TRBD1|TRBJ2-5|-
TGTGCCAGCACCGGAGGACAGGGGGAGACCCAGTACTTC
CASTGGQGETQYF
>TRBV4-1|TRBD2|TRBJ2-2|-
TGCGCCAGCAGCCAATCAAACATGGGACTAGGGACCGGGGAGCTGTTTTTT
CASSQSNMGLGTGELFF
>TRBV5-1|TRBD1|TRBJ2-1|-
TGCGCCAGCAGCTTGGGGACAGGCTACAATGAGCAGTTCTTC
CASSLGTGYNEQFF
>TRBV29-1|TRBD1|TRBJ1-2|-
TGCAGCGTTGAGGGACAGGGAGGGAACTATGGCTACACCTTC
CSVEGQGGNYGYTF
>TRBV7-8|-|TRBJ1-1|-
TGTGCCAGCAGCTACGGACAGAGCATGAACACTGAAGCTTTCTTT
CASSYGQSMNTEAFF
>TRBV28|TRBD1|TRBJ1-2|few
TGTGCCAACGCTGGTCGCCGTTACCGGGACAGGGGGACCTATGGCTACACCTTC
CANAGRRYRDRGTYGYTF
>TRBV7-2|TRBD1|TRBJ1-2|-
TGTGCCAGCAGCTTGGTGACCGGGACAGGGCGGCGTTATGGCTACACCTTC
CASSLVTGTGRRYGYTF
>TRBV7-6|-|TRBJ1-3|-
TGTGCCAGCAGCTTAGCGGCAGCGATCTCTGGAAACACCATATATTTT
CASSLAAAISGNTIYF
>TRBV7-3|-|TRBJ1-3|-
TGTGCCAGCAGCGCCCTAGGGGGTGCCGGGGGGATAGCAGGAAACACCATATATTTT
CASSALGGAGGIAGNTIYF
>TRBV7-8|-|TRBJ2-3|once
TGTGCCAGCAGCTTAATGCTTGTACTTCCCACAGATACGCAGTATTTT
CASSLMLVLPTDTQYF
>TRBV6-5|-|TRBJ1-2|-
TGTGCCAGCAGTCCTGTCGACCTAGGCGGCTACACCTTC
CASSPVDLGGYTF
>TRBV14|-|TRBJ1-4|few
TGTGCCAGCAGCCAAGTCCGGGAAAAACTGTTTTTT
CASSQVREKLFF
>TRBV4-2|TRBD2|TRBJ2-7|-
TGTGCCAGCGGATACCCTCAAACTAGCGGAGCCTACGAGCAGTACTTC
CASGYPQTSGAYEQYF
>TRBV7-2|-|TRBJ2-3|-
TGTGCCAGCAGCTTAGGGAGGGCGGATACGCAGTATTTT
CASSLGRADTQYF
>TRBV28|-|TRBJ1-6|-
TGTGCCACCCTTACCGGGGTCGGAAATTCACCCCTCCACTTT
CATLTGVGNSPLHF
>TRBV6-6|TRBD1|TRBJ2-5|-
TGTGCCAGCAACAACCGGGACAGGAACAGCAAAGAGACCCAGTACTTC
CASNNRDRNSKETQYF
>TRBV7-9|-|TRBJ2-2|-
TGTGCCAGCAGCTTAGACAGTAACACCGGGGAGCTGTTTTTT
CASSLDSNTGELFF
>TRBV4-3|TRBD1|TRBJ1-5|few
TGCGCCAGCAGCCAAGCTGGGGGACAGGATGCAGGGCCCCAGCATTTT
CASSQAGGQDAGPQHF
>TRBV30|TRBD1|TRBJ1-2|few
TGTGCCTGGAAAGAACAGGGGACGGGCGGCTACACCTTC
CAWKEQGTGGYTF
>TRBV7-8|-|TRBJ1-1|few
TGTGCCAGCAGCTTAGGCAGGGCTGGGGTGAACACTGAAGCTTTCTTT
CASSLGRAGVNTEAFF
>TRBV6-4|TRBD2|TRBJ2-1|-
TGTGCCAGCAGTGATCTAGCGGGAGGGACGTACAATGAGCAGTTCTTC
CASSDLAGGTYNEQFF
>TRBV29-1|TRBD1|TRBJ1-4|-
TGCAGCGTGGGGGACAGGGCAAGTGAAAAACTGTTTTTT
CSVGDRASEKLFF
>TRBV7-3|-|TRBJ2-5|-
TGTGCCAGCAGTTCAGGGGGGATGGAGACCCAGTACTTC
CASSSGGMETQYF
>TRBV5-1|TRBD1|TRBJ1-1|-
TGCGCCAGCAGCTCCACGACAGGGGGCCTTGAAGCTTTCTTT
CASSSTTGGLEAFF
>TRBV4-2|TRBD2|TRBJ2-7|-
TGTGCCAGCAGCCAATCGCTAGGGGCTAGCGGGGGGGCCCGCTACGAGCAGTACTTC
CASSQSLGASGGARYEQYF
>TRBV11-2|TRBD1|TRBJ2-7|-
TGTGCCAGCAGCTTAGATCGAGGGACAGCCTACGAGCAGTACTTC
CASSLDRGTAYEQYF
>TRBV29-1|TRBD2|TRBJ2-1|-
TGCAGCGTTGGCGGGGGTTCCTACAATGAGCAGTTCTTC
CSVGGGSYNEQFF
>TRBV7-9|-|TRBJ1-1|-
TGTGCCAGCAGCAAGATCAAGGGGCCCACAACTGAAGCTTTCTTT
CASSKIKGPTTEAFF